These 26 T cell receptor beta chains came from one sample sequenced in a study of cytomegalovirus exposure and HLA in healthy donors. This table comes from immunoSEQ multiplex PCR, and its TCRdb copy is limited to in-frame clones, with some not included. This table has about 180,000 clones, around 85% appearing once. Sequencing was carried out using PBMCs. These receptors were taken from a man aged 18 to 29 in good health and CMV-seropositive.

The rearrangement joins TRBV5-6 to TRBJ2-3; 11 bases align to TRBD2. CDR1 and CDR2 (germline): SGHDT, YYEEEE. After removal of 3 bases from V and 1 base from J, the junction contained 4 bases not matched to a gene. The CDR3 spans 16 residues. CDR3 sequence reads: CASSWMTSGGTDTQYF. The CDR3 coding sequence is TGTGCCAGCAGCTGGATGACTAGCGGGGGCACAGATACGCAGTATTTT.

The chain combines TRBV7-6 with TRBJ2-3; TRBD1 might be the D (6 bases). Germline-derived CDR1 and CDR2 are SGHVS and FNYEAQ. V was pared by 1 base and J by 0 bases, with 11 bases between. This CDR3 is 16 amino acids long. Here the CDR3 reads CASSLEPGASTDTQYF. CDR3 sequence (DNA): TGTGCCAGCAGCTTAGAGCCAGGGGCTAGCACAGATACGCAGTATTTT.

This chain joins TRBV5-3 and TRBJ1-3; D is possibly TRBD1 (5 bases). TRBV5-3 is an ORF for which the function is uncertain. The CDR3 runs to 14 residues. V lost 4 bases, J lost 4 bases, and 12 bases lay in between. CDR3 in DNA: TGTGCCAGAAGCGCGCAGGGCCTAGGAAACACCATATATTTT. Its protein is CARSAQGLGNTIYF.

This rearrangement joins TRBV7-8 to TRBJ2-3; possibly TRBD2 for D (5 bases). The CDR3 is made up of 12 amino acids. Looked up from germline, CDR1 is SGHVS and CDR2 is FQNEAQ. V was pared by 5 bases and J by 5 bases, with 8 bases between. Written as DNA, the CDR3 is TGTGCCAGCAGCCGAGGGCTAGATACGCAGTATTTT. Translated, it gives CASSRGLDTQYF. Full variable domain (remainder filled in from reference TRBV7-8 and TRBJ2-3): GAGVSQSPRYKVAKRGQDVALRCDPISGHVSLFWYQQALGQGPEFLTYFQNEAQLDKSGLPSDRFFAERPEGSVSTLKIQRTQQEDSAVYLCASSRGLDTQYFGPGTRLTVL.

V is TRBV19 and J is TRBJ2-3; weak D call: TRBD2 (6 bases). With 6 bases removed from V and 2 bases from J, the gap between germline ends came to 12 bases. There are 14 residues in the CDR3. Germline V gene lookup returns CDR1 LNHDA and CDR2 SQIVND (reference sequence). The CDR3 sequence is CASREGPDTDTQYF. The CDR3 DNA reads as TGTGCCAGTAGGGAGGGGCCGGACACAGATACGCAGTATTTT.

CDR3 protein: CASSPRTAGANVLTF. For the CDR3, the DNA is TGTGCCAGCAGTCCCCGGACAGCAGGGGCCAACGTCCTGACTTTC. The chain combines TRBV27 with TRBJ2-6, with a tentative D call TRBD1 (6 bases). This CDR3 is 15 amino acids long. The germline V gene encodes CDR1 MNHEY and CDR2 SMNVEV (reference sequence). With 5 bases removed from V and 4 bases from J, the gap between germline ends came to 12 bases.

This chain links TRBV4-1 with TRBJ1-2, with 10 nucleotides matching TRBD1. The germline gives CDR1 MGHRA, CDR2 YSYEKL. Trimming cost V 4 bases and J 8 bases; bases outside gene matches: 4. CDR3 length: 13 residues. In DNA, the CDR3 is TGCGCCAGCAGCCCTGACAGGGGGCAAGGCTACACCTTC. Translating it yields CASSPDRGQGYTF.

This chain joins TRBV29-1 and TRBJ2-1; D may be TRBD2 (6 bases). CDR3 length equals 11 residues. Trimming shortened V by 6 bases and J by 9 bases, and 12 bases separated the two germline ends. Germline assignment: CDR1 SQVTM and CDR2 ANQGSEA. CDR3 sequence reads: CSVAQEGEQFF. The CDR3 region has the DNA TGCAGCGTGGCCCAGGAGGGTGAGCAGTTCTTC.

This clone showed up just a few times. CDR3 nucleotides: TGTGCCAGCAGCCTTAACCGGGGGGGGACCTACAATGAGCAGTTCTTC. Protein product: CASSLNRGGTYNEQFF. The chain couples TRBV11-3 to TRBJ2-1; 8 positions agree with TRBD2. The V segment lost 5 bases and the J segment 2 bases; nucleotides outside the gene matches: 8. Germline CDR1 and CDR2: SGHNT and YENEEA. The CDR3 totals 16 residues.

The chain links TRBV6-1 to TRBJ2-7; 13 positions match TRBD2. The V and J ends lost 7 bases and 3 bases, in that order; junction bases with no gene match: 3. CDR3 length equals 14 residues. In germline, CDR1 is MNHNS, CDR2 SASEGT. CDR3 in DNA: TGTGCCAGCATCAGGACTAGCGGGAGCTACGAGCAGTACTTC. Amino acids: CASIRTSGSYEQYF.

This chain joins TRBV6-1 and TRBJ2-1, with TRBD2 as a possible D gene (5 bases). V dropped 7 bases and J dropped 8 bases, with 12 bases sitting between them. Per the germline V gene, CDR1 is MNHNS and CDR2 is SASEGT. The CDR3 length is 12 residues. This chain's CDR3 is CASTQKLDEQFF. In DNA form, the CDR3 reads TGTGCCAGCACCCAAAAACTAGATGAGCAGTTCTTC.

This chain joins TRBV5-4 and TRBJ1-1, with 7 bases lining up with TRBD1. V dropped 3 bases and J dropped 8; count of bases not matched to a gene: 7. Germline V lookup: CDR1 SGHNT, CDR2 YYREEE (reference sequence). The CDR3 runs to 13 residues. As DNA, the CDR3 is TGTGCCAGCAGCTCGGGACAGCCCCAGGAAGCTTTCTTT. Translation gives CASSSGQPQEAFF.

The CDR3 DNA sequence: TGTGCCAGCAGCCCGACTCAAACGAGGCAGCCCCAGCATTTT. Encoded protein: CASSPTQTRQPQHF. The V call is TRBV2, the J call TRBJ1-5; no reliable D call. Germline lookup yields CDR1 SNHLY and CDR2 FYNNEI. V was cut by 6 bases and J by 7 bases, with 16 bases left in between. CDR3 length equals 14 residues. Variable domain in full (rest from reference TRBV2 and TRBJ1-5): EPEVTQTPSHQVTQMGQEVILRCVPISNHLYFYWYRQILGQKVEFLVSFYNNEISEKSEIFDDQFSVERPDGSNFTLKIRSTKLEDSAMYFCASSPTQTRQPQHFGDGTRLSIL.

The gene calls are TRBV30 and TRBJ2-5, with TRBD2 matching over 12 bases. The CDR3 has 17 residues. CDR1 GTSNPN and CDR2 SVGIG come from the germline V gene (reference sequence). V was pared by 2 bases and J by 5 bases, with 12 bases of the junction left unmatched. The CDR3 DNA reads TGTGCCTGGAGTCTCGGGGGAGGACTAGCGGGATTTGAGACCCAGTACTTC. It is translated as CAWSLGGGLAGFETQYF.

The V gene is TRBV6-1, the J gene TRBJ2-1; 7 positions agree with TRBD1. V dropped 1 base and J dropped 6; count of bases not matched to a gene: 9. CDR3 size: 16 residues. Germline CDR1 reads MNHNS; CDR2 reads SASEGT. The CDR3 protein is CASSEGQGRVANEQFF. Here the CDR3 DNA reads TGTGCCAGCAGTGAAGGACAGGGACGCGTCGCCAATGAGCAGTTCTTC.

The CDR3 region has the DNA TGTGCCATCAGAACGACTAGCGCAGAGGAGACCCAGTACTTC. Protein sequence: CAIRTTSAEETQYF. The V call is TRBV10-3, the J call TRBJ2-5, with 8 bases identical to TRBD2. V lost 6 bases, J lost 5 bases, and 8 bases stayed unmatched. The CDR3 has 14 amino acids. Looked up from germline, CDR1 is ENHRY and CDR2 is SYGVKD.

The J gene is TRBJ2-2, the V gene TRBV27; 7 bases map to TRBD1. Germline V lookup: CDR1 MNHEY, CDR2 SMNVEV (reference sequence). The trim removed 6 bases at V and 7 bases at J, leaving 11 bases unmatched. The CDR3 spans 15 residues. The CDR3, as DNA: TGTGCCAGCAGCAAACTACAGGGGAAGGTCGGGGAGCTGTTTTTT. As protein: CASSKLQGKVGELFF.

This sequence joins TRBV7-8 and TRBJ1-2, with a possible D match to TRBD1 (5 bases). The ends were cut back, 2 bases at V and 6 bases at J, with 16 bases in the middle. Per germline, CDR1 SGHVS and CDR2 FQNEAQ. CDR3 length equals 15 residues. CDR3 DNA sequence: TGTGCCAGCAGCTTAAGTATTGACAGAGAAGATGGCTACACCTTC. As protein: CASSLSIDREDGYTF.

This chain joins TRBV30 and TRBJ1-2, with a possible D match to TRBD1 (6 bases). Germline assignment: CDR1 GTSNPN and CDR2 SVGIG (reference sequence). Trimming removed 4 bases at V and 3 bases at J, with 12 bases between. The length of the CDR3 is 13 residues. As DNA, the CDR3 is TGTGCCTGGAAGGACAGCTCTTACTATGGCTACACCTTC. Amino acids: CAWKDSSYYGYTF.

Here the CDR3 reads CASSLSTGQGPNYGYTF. CDR3 bases: TGTGCCAGCAGTTTAAGTACGGGACAGGGGCCTAACTATGGCTACACCTTC. The V and J genes are TRBV28 and TRBJ1-2; 10 nucleotides align to TRBD1. This CDR3 has 17 residues. From germline, CDR1 is MDHEN and CDR2 SYDVKM. J gave up 0 bases and V 2 bases, and 6 bases lay outside the gene matches.

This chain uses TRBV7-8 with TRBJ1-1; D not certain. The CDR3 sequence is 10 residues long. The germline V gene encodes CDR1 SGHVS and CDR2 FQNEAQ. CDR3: CACGVTEAFF. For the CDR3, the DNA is TGTGCGTGCGGGGTCACTGAAGCTTTCTTT.

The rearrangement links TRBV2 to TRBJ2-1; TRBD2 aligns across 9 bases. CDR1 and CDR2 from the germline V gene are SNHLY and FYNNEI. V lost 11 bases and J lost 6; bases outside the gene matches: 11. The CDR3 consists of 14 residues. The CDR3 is CAVLAGESGNEQFF. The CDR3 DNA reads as TGTGCCGTATTAGCGGGAGAATCGGGCAATGAGCAGTTCTTC.

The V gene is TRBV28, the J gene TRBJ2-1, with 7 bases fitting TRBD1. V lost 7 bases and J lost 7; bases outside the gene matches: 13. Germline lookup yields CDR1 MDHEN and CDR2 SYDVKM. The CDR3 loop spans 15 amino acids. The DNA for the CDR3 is TGTGCCAGCACCCTGACAGGGAAAACCCCAAATGAGCAGTTCTTC. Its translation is CASTLTGKTPNEQFF.

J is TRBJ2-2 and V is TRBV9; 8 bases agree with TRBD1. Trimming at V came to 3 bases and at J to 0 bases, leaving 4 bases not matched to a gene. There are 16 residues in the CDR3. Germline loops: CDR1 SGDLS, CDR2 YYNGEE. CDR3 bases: TGTGCCAGCAGCGCTGGACAGGGAGCGAACACCGGGGAGCTGTTTTTT. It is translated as CASSAGQGANTGELFF. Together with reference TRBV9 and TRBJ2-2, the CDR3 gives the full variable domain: DSGVTQTPKHLITATGQRVTLRCSPRSGDLSVYWYQQSLDQGLQFLIQYYNGEERAKGNILERFSAQQFPDLHSELNLSSLELGDSALYFCASSAGQGANTGELFFGEGSRLTVL.

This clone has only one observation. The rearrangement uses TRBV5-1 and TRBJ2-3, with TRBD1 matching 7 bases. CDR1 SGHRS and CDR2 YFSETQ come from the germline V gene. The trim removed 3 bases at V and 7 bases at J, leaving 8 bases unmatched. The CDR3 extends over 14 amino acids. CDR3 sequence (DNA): TGCGCCAGCAGCTCCTATTCAGGGGGAAATACGCAGTATTTT. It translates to CASSSYSGGNTQYF.

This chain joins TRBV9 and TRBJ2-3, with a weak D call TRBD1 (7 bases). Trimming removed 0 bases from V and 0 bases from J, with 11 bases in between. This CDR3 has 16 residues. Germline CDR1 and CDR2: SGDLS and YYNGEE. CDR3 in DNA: TGTGCCAGCAGCGTAGCAGGGGGGTCTAGCACAGATACGCAGTATTTT. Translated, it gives CASSVAGGSSTDTQYF.